These 17 T cell receptor beta chains share one sample of origin, sequenced in a study of control samples from healthy donors and cancer patients. The method was immunoSEQ multiplex PCR; TCRdb's version includes in-frame clones alone and lacks a portion of them. Of more than 150,000 clones in the sample, around 93% were seen once. Sequencing was carried out using blood. The receptors derive from a man between 18 and 29 years old in good health.

The chain joins TRBV30 to TRBJ1-2; D is unresolved. This CDR3 spans 12 amino acids. CDR1 and CDR2 (germline): GTSNPN, SVGIG (reference sequence). Trimming removed 2 bases at V and 5 bases at J, with 9 bases between. The CDR3 sequence: CAWSSRLYGYTF. The CDR3 coding sequence is TGTGCCTGGAGTTCCCGACTGTATGGCTACACCTTC.

For this clone: Other DNA sequences in the same sample also yield this CDR3. V gene TRBV6-5 combines with J gene TRBJ1-5; D not resolved. The V end was cut by 0 bases, the J end by 3 bases, with 3 bases between. There are 13 residues in the CDR3. Germline V CDR1 and CDR2: MNHEY, SVGAGI. This chain's CDR3 is CASSYSSNQPQHF. As DNA, the CDR3 is TGTGCCAGCAGTTACTCGTCCAATCAGCCCCAGCATTTT.

The J gene is TRBJ1-2, the V gene TRBV12-5; perhaps TRBD1 as D (6 bases). The ends were cut back, 1 base at V and 5 bases at J, with 17 bases in the middle. The CDR3 is 16 amino acids. CDR1 and CDR2 from the germline V gene are LGHNT and FRNRAP. The CDR3 bases are TGTGCTAGTGGTTTGGCTAACAGGGCCCCGTCATATGGCTACACCTTC. Its translation: CASGLANRAPSYGYTF.

This clone came up a few times. This rearrangement joins TRBV5-5 to TRBJ1-1; 7 nucleotides align to TRBD1. The germline CDR1 and CDR2 sequences are SGHKS and YYEKEE (reference sequence). V shed 3 bases and J 3 bases; nucleotides not matched to a gene: 8. The CDR3 runs to 15 residues. CDR3 region: CASSWGGGADTEAFF. The CDR3 DNA follows: TGTGCCAGCAGCTGGGGAGGGGGCGCCGACACTGAAGCTTTCTTT. Filled out from reference TRBV5-5 and TRBJ1-1, the complete variable domain reads DAGVTQSPTHLIKTRGQQVTLRCSPISGHKSVSWYQQVLGQGPQFIFQYYEKEERGRGNFPDRFSARQFPNYSSELNVNALLLGDSALYLCASSWGGGADTEAFFGQGTRLTVV.

The chain employs TRBV9 and TRBJ1-3; TRBD1 matches 10 bases. The length of the CDR3 is 16 residues. The germline V gene encodes CDR1 SGDLS and CDR2 YYNGEE. The V gene end was trimmed by 2 bases and the J gene end by 2 bases; junction bases not matched to a gene: 4. For the CDR3, the DNA is TGTGCCAGCAGCGTCGCTGGACAGGGGGCTGGAAACACCATATATTTT. Its translation is CASSVAGQGAGNTIYF.

The gene calls are TRBV9 and TRBJ2-3; TRBD1 matches at 9 bases. The ends lost 4 bases at V and 5 bases at J; junction bases unmatched: 8. The CDR3 runs 15 residues. Germline lookup yields CDR1 SGDLS and CDR2 YYNGEE. CDR3 region: CASSIGQGKGDTQYF. DNA of the CDR3: TGTGCCAGCAGCATAGGACAGGGGAAGGGAGATACGCAGTATTTT.

The rearrangement uses TRBV25-1 and TRBJ1-5; 9 nucleotides align to TRBD1. With V trimmed by 6 bases and J by 0 bases, 3 bases remained unmatched. CDR3 length equals 15 residues. Germline V gene data show CDR1 as MGHDK and CDR2 as SYGVNS. The CDR3 protein is CASRQGADSNQPQHF. The CDR3 DNA reads as TGTGCCAGCAGACAGGGGGCAGATAGCAATCAGCCCCAGCATTTT.

The chain is built from TRBV7-8 and TRBJ1-6; possibly TRBD1 for D (5 bases). V dropped 2 bases and J dropped 3 bases, with 17 bases sitting between them. Germline assignment: CDR1 SGHVS and CDR2 FQNEAQ. This CDR3 has 18 residues. Here the CDR3 DNA reads TGTGCCAGCAGCTTATATTTTGGGGCTGGGGACTATAATTCACCCCTCCACTTT. The encoded protein is CASSLYFGAGDYNSPLHF.

The chain recombines TRBV5-1 with TRBJ2-7, with 8 bases aligning to TRBD1. V shed 1 base and J 7 bases; nucleotides not matched to a gene: 10. The germline CDR1 and CDR2 sequences are SGHRS and YFSETQ. The CDR3 runs to 15 residues. The CDR3 region has the DNA TGCGCCAGCAGCTTGAGGACAGGGAATAATGGGGAGCAGTACTTC. Translation: CASSLRTGNNGEQYF.

The chain joins TRBV24-1 to TRBJ1-2, with 7 bases that match TRBD1. The ends lost 6 bases at V and 1 base at J; junction bases unmatched: 4. The germline V gene encodes CDR1 KGHDR and CDR2 SFDVKD. The CDR3 sequence is 14 residues long. This CDR3 is CATSSGTVNYGYTF. The DNA of the CDR3 is TGTGCCACCAGTTCCGGGACAGTTAACTATGGCTACACCTTC.

V is TRBV3-1 (or the pseudogene TRBV3-2) and J is TRBJ1-2; D is unclear. This CDR3 contains 13 residues. The V gene lost 4 bases and the J gene lost 4 bases, with 10 bases spanning the gap. From germline, CDR1 is LGHDT and CDR2 YNNKEL (reference sequence). CDR3 in amino acids: CASSPQGFYGYTF. CDR3 nucleotide sequence: TGTGCCAGCAGCCCACAAGGGTTCTATGGCTACACCTTC.

The V call is TRBV5-1, the J call TRBJ2-6, with 12 nucleotides matching TRBD1. The germline CDR1 and CDR2 sequences are SGHRS and YFSETQ. The CDR3 runs to 21 residues. The V and J ends lost 4 bases and 0 bases, in that order; junction bases with no gene match: 14. CDR3 protein: CASSRTLGQGARHSGANVLTF. The DNA for the CDR3 is TGCGCCAGCAGCCGAACATTGGGACAGGGGGCACGTCACTCTGGGGCCAACGTCCTGACTTTC.

In this sample, this clone turned up once. The chain recombines TRBV11-2 with TRBJ2-3; D is unresolved. V dropped 8 bases and J dropped 8 bases, with 20 bases sitting between them. The germline CDR1 and CDR2 sequences are SGHAT and FQNNGV. There are 14 residues in the CDR3. The CDR3 loop reads CASGSSGSQGTQYF. Written as DNA, the CDR3 is TGTGCCAGCGGTTCATCCGGGTCCCAAGGTACGCAGTATTTT. The whole variable domain, remainder taken from reference TRBV11-2 and TRBJ2-3, is EAGVAQSPRYKIIEKRQSVAFWCNPISGHATLYWYQQILGQGPKLLIQFQNNGVVDDSQLPKDRFSAERLKGVDSTLKIQPAKLEDSAVYLCASGSSGSQGTQYFGPGTRLTVL.

The chain links TRBV5-6 to TRBJ1-2; 7 bases fit TRBD1. The junction had 8 bases not matched to a gene; V was cut back by 1 base and J by 5 bases. CDR1 and CDR2 (germline): SGHDT, YYEEEE. CDR3 length equals 15 residues. Here the CDR3 DNA reads TGTGCCAGCAGCTTGTTCCCCGGGACAGTTTATGGCTACACCTTC. Translating gives CASSLFPGTVYGYTF.

CDR3 residues: CASPPTVGRTNEKLFF. The DNA of the CDR3 is TGCGCCAGCCCACCCACGGTCGGGCGCACTAATGAAAAACTGTTTTTT. The chain couples TRBV5-1 to TRBJ1-4; D unresolved. The CDR3 is made up of 16 amino acids. The ends were cut back, 7 bases at V and 2 bases at J, with 18 bases in the middle. Per the germline V gene, CDR1 is SGHRS and CDR2 is YFSETQ.

The chain combines TRBV7-3 with TRBJ2-5; D perhaps matches TRBD2 (7 bases). This CDR3 is built from 19 residues. Germline-derived CDR1 and CDR2 are SGHTA and FQGTGA. Trimming took 3 bases from V and 0 from J, leaving 23 bases between them. The CDR3 loop is CASSFPRNHRGGYQETQYF. The DNA of the CDR3 is TGTGCCAGCAGCTTCCCCCGAAACCATAGGGGGGGGTACCAAGAGACCCAGTACTTC.

The genes are TRBV5-1 and TRBJ2-7; D is tentatively TRBD1 or TRBD2 (5 bases each). Trimming stripped 2 bases from V and 4 bases from J, with 16 bases between. The CDR3 extends over 15 amino acids. Germline V gene sequence: CDR1 SGHRS, CDR2 YFSETQ. CDR3 coding DNA: TGCGCCAGCAGCTTACCGGGGCCGGGTCAATACGAGCAGTACTTC. Translated: CASSLPGPGQYEQYF.